The T cell receptor beta chain described here comes from a study of read filtering for tumor transcriptome and immune sequencing. Overall study: After DNase treatment, RNA was made into whole-transcriptome libraries.

The library was built from around 400 ng RNA with molecular barcoded adaptors for alpha/delta and beta/gamma chains. TCRdb passed the reads through MiXCR, listing each CDR3 protein once. The table records 90,000 to 95,000 distinct CDR3 sequences, roughly 21% of them present only once. About this clonotype: Possible read error: a much larger clone is one base away.

Germline CDR1 SQVTM, CDR2 ANQGSEA. The CDR3 is made up of 10 amino acids. The clonotype comes from a donor over 35 with multiple myeloma. What was sequenced was a population of CD138-negative cells sorted from bone marrow. The chain recombines TRBV29-1 with TRBJ1-5; no clear D. The DNA of the CDR3 is TGCAGTTCGGGTGGGCAGCCCCAGCATTTT. Translating it yields CSSGGQPQHF.